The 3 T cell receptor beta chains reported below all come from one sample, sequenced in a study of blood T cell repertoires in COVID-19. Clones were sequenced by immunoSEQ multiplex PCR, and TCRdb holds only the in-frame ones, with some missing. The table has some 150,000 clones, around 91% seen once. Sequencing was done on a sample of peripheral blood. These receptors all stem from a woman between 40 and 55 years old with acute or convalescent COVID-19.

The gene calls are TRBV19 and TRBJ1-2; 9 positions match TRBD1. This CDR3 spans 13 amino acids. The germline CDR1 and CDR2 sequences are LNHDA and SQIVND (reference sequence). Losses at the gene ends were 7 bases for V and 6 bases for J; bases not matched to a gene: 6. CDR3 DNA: TGTGCCAGTATTCCCCGGGACAGGGATGGCTACACCTTC. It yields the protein CASIPRDRDGYTF.

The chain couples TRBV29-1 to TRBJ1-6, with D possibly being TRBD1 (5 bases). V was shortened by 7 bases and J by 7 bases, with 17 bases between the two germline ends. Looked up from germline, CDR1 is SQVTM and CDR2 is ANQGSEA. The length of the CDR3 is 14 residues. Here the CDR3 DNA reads TGCAGCGAACATCCAAAGGGGTGGAATTCACCCCTCCACTTT. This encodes CSEHPKGWNSPLHF.

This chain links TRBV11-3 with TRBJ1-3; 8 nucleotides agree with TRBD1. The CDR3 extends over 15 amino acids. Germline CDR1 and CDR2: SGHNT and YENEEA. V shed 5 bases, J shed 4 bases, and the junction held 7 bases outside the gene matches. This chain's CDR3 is CASSRTGLRGNTIYF. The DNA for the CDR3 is TGTGCCAGCAGCCGGACAGGGTTGAGGGGAAACACCATATATTTT.